Shown below are 23 T cell receptor beta chains from a single sample sequenced in a study of OX40 agonist ivuxolimab in advanced cancers. TCRdb's copy holds only in-frame clones and misses some; the assay was immunoSEQ multiplex PCR. The data show tens of thousands of clones, roughly 86% seen once. This material consisted of CD4+ or CD8+ T cells sorted from blood, taken in a trial of the OX40 agonist ivuxolimab. The receptors originated from an adult with an advanced solid tumor such as melanoma, head and neck, liver or kidney cancer.

The V gene is TRBV10-3, the J gene TRBJ2-3; 9 nucleotides agree with TRBD2. The CDR3 sequence is 19 residues long. CDR1 is ENHRY and CDR2 is SYGVKD in the germline V gene. Written as DNA, the CDR3 is TGTGATTCCATCGGGGGTGGTGAAGAACTAGCGGGTGGGACAGATACGCAGTATTTT. Translation gives CDSIGGGEELAGGTDTQYF.

The chain is built from TRBV6-4 and TRBJ2-3, with TRBD2 as a possible D gene (6 bases). The germline V gene has CDR1 MRHNA and CDR2 SNTAGT. V lost 6 bases, J lost 0 bases, and 16 bases lay in between. This CDR3 is built from 16 residues. CDR3 in amino acids: CASSPTGGFSTDTQYF. The CDR3 region has the DNA TGTGCCAGCAGCCCCACCGGAGGGTTTAGCACAGATACGCAGTATTTT.

This clone showed up just once. The rearrangement links TRBV7-2 to TRBJ2-7; D not resolved. Germline V gene data show CDR1 as SGHTA and CDR2 as FQGNSA. V shed 1 base and J shed 2 bases, with 12 bases lying between them. The CDR3 runs 15 residues. The CDR3, as DNA: TGTGCCAGCAGCTTAGAATATGGAACAGCCTACGAGCAGTACTTC. Residues: CASSLEYGTAYEQYF.

The chain links TRBV4-1 to TRBJ2-7; D gene unclear. V dropped 3 bases and J dropped 2 bases, with 8 bases sitting between them. This CDR3 has 13 amino acids. In germline, CDR1 is MGHRA, CDR2 YSYEKL. The CDR3 sequence: CASSQAQTYEQYF. CDR3 in DNA: TGCGCCAGCAGCCAGGCCCAGACCTACGAGCAGTACTTC.

In its sample, this clone was seen a few times. The identical CDR3 is also encoded by other nucleotide sequences in the sample. The chain has TRBV19 and TRBJ1-2; 7 positions match TRBD1. V trimming: 1 base; J trimming: 5 bases; junction bases outside the gene matches: 7. The CDR3 consists of 15 residues. Germline CDR1 is LNHDA and CDR2 is SQIVND (reference sequence). CDR3 region: CASSIAQGQLYGYTF. The CDR3 DNA reads TGTGCCAGTAGTATAGCCCAGGGACAGCTTTATGGCTACACCTTC.

The V call is TRBV7-2, the J call TRBJ1-2; 8 bases are a match to TRBD1. The J segment lost 0 bases and the V segment lost 2 bases, leaving 8 bases of the junction unmatched. The CDR3 is made up of 17 amino acids. The germline CDR1 and CDR2 sequences are SGHTA and FQGNSA. The CDR3 sequence is CASSLRGQDSANYGYTF. The CDR3 bases are TGTGCCAGCAGCTTAAGGGGACAGGATTCAGCTAACTATGGCTACACCTTC.

The chain recombines TRBV27 with TRBJ2-1; D gene unclear. V dropped 1 base and J dropped 6 bases, with 13 bases sitting between them. Looked up from germline, CDR1 is MNHEY and CDR2 is SMNVEV (reference sequence). This CDR3 comprises 15 residues. The CDR3 sequence: CASSLLGWVVNEQFF. The CDR3 coding sequence is TGTGCCAGCAGTTTATTAGGGTGGGTCGTCAATGAGCAGTTCTTC.

The chain employs TRBV7-2 and TRBJ1-3; 8 bases line up with TRBD1. Germline assignment: CDR1 SGHTA and CDR2 FQGNSA. The CDR3 contains 14 residues. V shed 1 base, J shed 8 bases, and the junction held 4 bases outside the gene matches. The CDR3 DNA follows: TGTGCCAGCAGCTTAGGATCGACAGGGGACACCATATATTTT. Translating it yields CASSLGSTGDTIYF.

The chain carries TRBV19 and TRBJ1-1, with TRBD1 matching 8 bases. V lost 7 bases and J lost 0; bases outside the gene matches: 7. Germline lookup yields CDR1 LNHDA and CDR2 SQIVND (reference sequence). The CDR3 loop spans 15 amino acids. The CDR3 DNA sequence: TGTGCCAGTAATTTGGCAGGGGGCATGAACACTGAAGCTTTCTTT. It codes for CASNLAGGMNTEAFF. The full variable domain, completed using reference TRBV19 and TRBJ1-1, is DGGITQSPKYLFRKEGQNVTLSCEQNLNHDAMYWYRQDPGQGLRLIYYSQIVNDFQKGDIAEGYSVSREKKESFPLTVTSAQKNPTAFYLCASNLAGGMNTEAFFGQGTRLTVV.

The chain is built from TRBV6-5 and TRBJ2-7; D not resolved. Trimming took 5 bases from V and 6 from J, leaving 11 bases between them. The CDR3 spans 12 residues. From germline, CDR1 is MNHEY and CDR2 SVGAGI. The DNA of the CDR3 is TGTGCCAGCAGTCAGAACGGGCCCGAGCAGTACTTC. Translated: CASSQNGPEQYF.

The chain's CDR3 is CASSLVREQFF. DNA of the CDR3: TGTGCCAGCAGCCTCGTTCGAGAGCAGTTCTTC. V usage is TRBV5-4 and J usage is TRBJ2-1; D is unresolved. The CDR3 is 11 residues long. Germline CDR1 is SGHNT and CDR2 is YYREEE (reference sequence). Trimming shortened V by 4 bases and J by 10 bases, and 9 bases separated the two germline ends.

In this sample, this clone turned up a few times. This chain connects TRBV7-9 to TRBJ1-6; D is uncertain. CDR3 length: 17 amino acids. Germline V CDR1 and CDR2: SEHNR, FQNEAQ (reference sequence). The V gene lost 3 bases and the J gene lost 0 bases, with 12 bases spanning the gap. This CDR3 is CASSFSERSSYNSPLHF. The CDR3 DNA reads TGTGCCAGCAGCTTTTCGGAGAGGAGCTCCTATAATTCACCCCTCCACTTT.

This chain connects TRBV28 to TRBJ2-7; D remains ambiguous. Trimming pared 3 bases from V and 0 bases from J, leaving 15 bases between. This CDR3 has 16 amino acids. The germline V gene has CDR1 MDHEN and CDR2 SYDVKM. The DNA for the CDR3 is TGTGCCAGCAGTTTGGTCTTGGGTGTTCTCTCCTACGAGCAGTACTTC. It is translated as CASSLVLGVLSYEQYF.

The chain has TRBV9 and TRBJ2-5; a weak D match, TRBD2 (6 bases). Trimming left V 3 bases short and J 2 bases short, with 17 bases between. Germline V lookup: CDR1 SGDLS, CDR2 YYNGEE. The CDR3 runs to 16 residues. CDR3 in amino acids: CASSALIGGPQETQYF. CDR3 DNA: TGTGCCAGCAGCGCGCTGATAGGAGGGCCTCAAGAGACCCAGTACTTC. The full variable domain, rest sourced from reference TRBV9 and TRBJ2-5, is DSGVTQTPKHLITATGQRVTLRCSPRSGDLSVYWYQQSLDQGLQFLIQYYNGEERAKGNILERFSAQQFPDLHSELNLSSLELGDSALYFCASSALIGGPQETQYFGPGTRLLVL.

The V call is TRBV9, the J call TRBJ2-3; 10 bases fit TRBD2. V lost 4 bases to trimming and J lost 4 bases; unmatched junction nucleotides: 6. Germline lookup yields CDR1 SGDLS and CDR2 YYNGEE. The CDR3 has 15 residues. CDR3 sequence (DNA): TGTGCCAGCAGCTCCTCCGGGACTAGCGCAGATACGCAGTATTTT. Its protein is CASSSSGTSADTQYF. Full variable domain (outside the CDR3, taken from reference TRBV9 and TRBJ2-3): DSGVTQTPKHLITATGQRVTLRCSPRSGDLSVYWYQQSLDQGLQFLIQYYNGEERAKGNILERFSAQQFPDLHSELNLSSLELGDSALYFCASSSSGTSADTQYFGPGTRLTVL.

The rearrangement links TRBV5-6 to TRBJ1-1; D is undetermined. Germline CDR1 reads SGHDT; CDR2 reads YYEEEE. Trimming shortened V by 4 bases and J by 0 bases, and 16 bases separated the two germline ends. This CDR3 comprises 16 residues. The CDR3 sequence: CASSPDRSGVNTEAFF. Here the CDR3 DNA reads TGTGCCAGCAGCCCTGACCGGAGTGGCGTGAACACTGAAGCTTTCTTT.

This clone was seen a few times. The chain carries TRBV7-9 and TRBJ2-3; tentative D call: TRBD1 (6 bases). CDR3 size: 15 residues. Per germline, CDR1 SEHNR and CDR2 FQNEAQ (reference sequence). V was trimmed by 1 base and J by 1 base, leaving 9 bases between them. The CDR3 spells CASSLGAGGTDTQYF. The DNA of the CDR3 is TGTGCCAGCAGCTTAGGTGCAGGGGGCACAGATACGCAGTATTTT.

The genes are TRBV7-9 and TRBJ1-4; D perhaps matches TRBD1 (5 bases). The germline V gene encodes CDR1 SEHNR and CDR2 FQNEAQ (reference sequence). There are 13 residues in the CDR3. V lost 10 bases, J lost 4 bases, and 13 bases lay in between. This CDR3 reads CATRQSRNEKLFF. Here the CDR3 DNA reads TGTGCCACCCGACAGAGTCGTAATGAAAAACTGTTTTTT.

The chain carries TRBV19 and TRBJ1-5; D is unclear. The CDR3 spans 15 residues. Trimming pared 3 bases from V and 2 bases from J, leaving 11 bases between. The germline CDR1 and CDR2 sequences are LNHDA and SQIVND (reference sequence). CDR3 region: CASSMDSWGNQPQHF. The CDR3 coding sequence is TGTGCCAGTAGTATGGATTCCTGGGGCAATCAGCCCCAGCATTTT.

This clone was counted once. The J gene is TRBJ2-3, the V gene TRBV4-3, with 8 bases identical to TRBD1. The CDR3 is 14 amino acids. The V gene's germline CDR1 is LGHNA and CDR2 YSLEER. Trimming cost V 1 base and J 4 bases; bases outside gene matches: 1. The CDR3, as DNA: TGCGCCAGCAGCCAAGGGACAGGGTCAGATACGCAGTATTTT. Encoded protein: CASSQGTGSDTQYF.

The rearrangement joins TRBV6-5 to TRBJ1-2, with D hard to call. Trimming stripped 7 bases from V and 2 bases from J, with 11 bases between. This CDR3 is built from 13 residues. The germline V gene has CDR1 MNHEY and CDR2 SVGAGI. DNA for the CDR3: TGTGCCAGCAACCCCGGAGTAAACTATGGCTACACCTTC. It codes for CASNPGVNYGYTF.

The V call is TRBV15, the J call TRBJ1-1, with D hard to call. Looked up from germline, CDR1 is LNHNV and CDR2 is YYDKDF (reference sequence). The CDR3 spans 12 residues. The V and J ends lost 0 bases and 12 bases respectively, with 11 bases between them. CDR3 DNA: TGTGCCACCAGCAGAGACATGACATGGACTTTCTTT. Residues: CATSRDMTWTFF.

CDR3 DNA: TGTGCCAGTGGACAGATCCTATCGCTGCAGTTCTTC. Encoded protein: CASGQILSLQFF. The V call is TRBV27, the J call TRBJ2-1, with a tentative D call TRBD1 (6 bases). Looked up from germline, CDR1 is MNHEY and CDR2 is SMNVEV (reference sequence). The ends were cut back, 9 bases at V and 12 bases at J, with 18 bases in the middle. The CDR3 totals 12 residues.